Listed below are T cell receptor beta chains from one sample, sequenced in a study of blood T cell repertoires in COVID-19. Some clones are missing from TCRdb's copy, which holds only in-frame ones; the method was immunoSEQ multiplex PCR. The repertoire consists of under 150,000 clones, with around 80% occurring once and the leading ten covering about 39%. Sequences were obtained from peripheral blood. The receptors here all came from a human donor in a cohort sampled during active COVID-19. Each CDR3 is given without its conserved first and last residue. Some rows have no size entry. The others give once, few or many, or a class for an expanded clone.

>TRBJ2-7|.|TRBV11-2
ASSSSTGTGERQY
>TRBJ1-3|.|TRBV18
ASSPLPSSGNTIY
>TRBJ2-2|.|TRBV5-8
ASSPWTQNTGELF
>TRBJ1-1|.|TRBV19
ASSINPAGGLNTEAF
>TRBJ2-1|.|TRBV27
ASSLLVGGATNEQF
>TRBJ2-7|few|TRBV18
ASSPGGYEQY
>TRBJ2-7|.|TRBV3-1/TRBV3-2
ASSIRQYSRDEQY
>TRBJ2-7|.|TRBV18
ASSLDRGDYEQY
>TRBJ1-2|.|TRBV6-5
ASRQTGAEGYT
>TRBJ1-2|.|TRBV4-3
ASSQETAANYGYT
>TRBJ2-1|.|TRBV7-2
ASSPLAGNEQF
>TRBJ2-4|few|TRBV3-1/TRBV3-2
ASSPTTGLRAKNIQY
>TRBJ2-7|.|TRBV5-1
ASSLVGGTPYEQY
>TRBJ2-3|.|TRBV7-2
ASSLGAGGLADTQY
>TRBJ1-2|.|TRBV6-2/TRBV6-3
ASSSRRDYGYT
>TRBJ1-2|.|TRBV7-2
ASSLARHSYGYT
>TRBJ2-3|.|TRBV5-4
ASSLAAGKGTDTQY
>TRBJ2-3|.|TRBV5-1
ASSLAGGGPLGDTQY
>TRBJ1-4|.|TRBV5-4
ASSRGEKLF
>TRBJ2-2|once|TRBV4-3
ASSPPRTGANTGELF
>TRBJ2-5|.|TRBV12-3/TRBV12-4
ASSFLETQY
>TRBJ1-1|.|TRBV11-3
ASSVLQGPEAF
>TRBJ1-2|.|TRBV27
ASSFRRLLGYT
>TRBJ2-1|.|TRBV4-1
ASSQPTSGANEQF
>TRBJ1-5|.|TRBV5-6
ASSLRVATGNQPQH
>TRBJ1-5|once|TRBV3-1/TRBV3-2
ASSQDKNGQGGNQPQH
>TRBJ2-5|.|TRBV30
ACRGGETQY
>TRBJ2-7|once|TRBV21-1
ASSKAGTSGPSYEQY
>TRBJ1-2|few|TRBV18
ASSLAADSSSNYGYT
>TRBJ2-3|.|TRBV6-2/TRBV6-3
ASSYSASSTQY
>TRBJ2-5|.|TRBV4-2
ASSQLGGGETQY
>TRBJ2-1|.|TRBV7-9
ASSSLVAGNEQF
>TRBJ2-1|.|TRBV6-5
ASSYLGQGYEQF
>TRBJ1-2|.|TRBV19
ASSPGQGAGGYT
>TRBJ1-3|.|TRBV6-6
ASSRDRAQNTIY
>TRBJ2-5|.|TRBV5-4
ASSLARQRETQY
>TRBJ1-1|.|TRBV7-2
ASSLGQLNTEAF
>TRBJ2-2|.|TRBV11-3
ASSRQGGELF
>TRBJ2-5|.|TRBV6-1
ASSEARLAKTQY
>TRBJ1-5|.|TRBV19
ASSMGRNQPQH
>TRBJ2-5|.|TRBV28
ASIGLGVMETQY
>TRBJ1-6|.|TRBV19
ATGVGQSNSPLH
>TRBJ1-5|.|TRBV5-8
ASSLPGIVGQPQH
>TRBJ2-1|.|TRBV3-1/TRBV3-2
ASSQEAAAYSSYNEQF
>TRBJ2-7|few|TRBV2
ASSEPEGTPPYEQY
>TRBJ1-3|.|TRBV10-3
AISESPDRGPYGNTIY
>TRBJ2-6|.|TRBV4-2
ASSQPSSGANVLT
>TRBJ1-1|.|TRBV2
ASREIMNTEAF
>TRBJ1-6|.|TRBV28
ASIMGGGNSPLH
>TRBJ2-7|.|TRBV5-1
ASSSTGGYEQY
>TRBJ1-1|.|TRBV7-2
ASSFRQPNTEAF
>TRBJ2-7|.|TRBV27
ASSLGDSFYEQY
>TRBJ1-2|.|TRBV7-8
ASSYGTGGAGRGYT
>TRBJ2-2|.|TRBV5-1
ASSALTGGSSNTGELF
>TRBJ2-3|.|TRBV29-1
SVEELRDTQY
>TRBJ2-1|.|TRBV7-9
ASSLGGLAGSSSYNEQF
>TRBJ1-2|.|TRBV4-2
ASSQDPGDYGYT
>TRBJ1-5|.|TRBV18
ASSPQQENEPQH
>TRBJ2-5|.|TRBV19
ASTQSPTRGGETQY
>TRBJ2-7|.|TRBV5-8
ASSLGQGLAYEQY